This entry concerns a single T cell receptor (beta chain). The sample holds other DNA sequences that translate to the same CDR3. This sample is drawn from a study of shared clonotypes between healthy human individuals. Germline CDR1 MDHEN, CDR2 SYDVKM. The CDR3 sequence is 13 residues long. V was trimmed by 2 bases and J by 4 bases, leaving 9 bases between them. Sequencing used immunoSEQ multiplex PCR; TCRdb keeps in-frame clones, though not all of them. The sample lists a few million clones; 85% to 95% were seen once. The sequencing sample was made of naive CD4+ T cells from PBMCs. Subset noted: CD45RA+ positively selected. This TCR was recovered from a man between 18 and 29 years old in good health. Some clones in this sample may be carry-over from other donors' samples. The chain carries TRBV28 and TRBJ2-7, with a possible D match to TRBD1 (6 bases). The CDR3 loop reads CASSLGQGYEQYF. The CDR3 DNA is TGTGCCAGCAGTTTAGGCCAGGGGTACGAGCAGTACTTC.